The present T cell receptor (beta chain) was sequenced within a study of T cells expressing NK-cell markers. Overall study: The authors derived TCR beta repertoires from sorted CD3+CD56+NKG2C+, CD3+CD56+NKG2C- and CD3+CD56-NKG2C+ T cells. Serological testing identified seven of the eight sequenced donors as HCMV-seropositive and one as seronegative. Regarding the study as a whole: Similarly, these clonotypes led the CD3+CD56-NKG2C+ fraction as well in several donors.

In regard to this clonotype: Its antigen is unknown.

TCRdb reprocessed the 5' RACE reads and keeps a single row for each CDR3 protein, giving no DNA. The ten most abundant clones cover around 5.3% of a sample with 350,000 to 450,000 distinct CDR3 sequences. Material for sequencing was blood T cells: a sorted CD56 or NKG2C T cell subset, CD4+ or CD8+ T cells, or bulk PBMC T cells (not recorded which). This TCR was recovered from a man between 18 and 69 years old in good health.

This CDR3 is CASSQRGAKGTEAFF. The genes are TRBV3-1 and TRBJ1-1; TCRdb picks TRBD1, but there is no DNA to check that call. The CDR3 covers 15 residues. Per germline, CDR1 LGHDT and CDR2 YNNKEL (reference sequence).